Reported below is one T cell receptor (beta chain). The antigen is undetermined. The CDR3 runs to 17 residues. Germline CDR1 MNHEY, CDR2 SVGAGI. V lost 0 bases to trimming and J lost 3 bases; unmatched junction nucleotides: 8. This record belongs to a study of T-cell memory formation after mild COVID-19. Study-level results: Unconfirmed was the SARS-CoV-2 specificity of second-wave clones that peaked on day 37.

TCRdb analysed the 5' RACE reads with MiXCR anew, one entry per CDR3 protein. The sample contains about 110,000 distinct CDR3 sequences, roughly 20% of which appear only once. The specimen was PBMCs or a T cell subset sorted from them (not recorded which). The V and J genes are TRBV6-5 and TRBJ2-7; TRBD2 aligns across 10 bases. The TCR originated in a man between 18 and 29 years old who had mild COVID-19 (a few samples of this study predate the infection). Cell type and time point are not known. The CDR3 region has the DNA TGTGCCAGCAGTTACTCGCCCCCGGGACTAGCGTACTACGAGCAGTACTTC. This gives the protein CASSYSPPGLAYYEQYF.